Each of the 28 T cell receptor beta chains below was sequenced from the same sample in a study of blood T cells in healthy people across ages. PCR was performed a second time for roughly 7 to 12 cycles using a sample-barcoded 5' primer and a J-beta primer mix. Each CDR3 protein is one row after TCRdb ran MiXCR on the 5' RACE reads. The sample carries some 1.6 million distinct CDR3 sequences, about 32% recorded once. Material: blood. These receptor sequences come from a woman in her 30s in good health.

The chain couples TRBV7-8 to TRBJ2-1; D gene unclear. Germline CDR1 and CDR2: SGHVS and FQNEAQ. V lost 1 base and J lost 10, with 17 bases in between. The CDR3 consists of 15 residues. The CDR3: CASSLEGRWRDEQFF. CDR3 sequence (DNA): TGTGCCAGCAGCTTAGAGGGCCGGTGGCGAGACGAGCAGTTCTTC.

V usage is TRBV20-1 and J usage is TRBJ2-7, with 9 positions matching TRBD1. Germline CDR1 reads DFQATT; CDR2 reads SNEGSKA (reference sequence). The CDR3 sequence is 16 residues long. V shed 0 bases, J shed 5 bases, and the junction held 11 bases outside the gene matches. CDR3 sequence (DNA): TGCAGTGCTAGAGATCGGGGCGTTGGGACAGGGAACGAGCAGTACTTC. Translation: CSARDRGVGTGNEQYF.

Notes on this clonotype: A read error may account for a junction end that differs from germline. The chain recombines TRBV14 with TRBJ2-4, with TRBD2 identical over 9 bases. The better agreement between TRBJ2-5 and the DNA end casts doubt on the J call. In germline, CDR1 is SGHDN, CDR2 FVKESK. This CDR3 is 17 amino acids long. CDR3 in amino acids: CVSSPVKRGAKQETQYF. For the CDR3, the DNA is TGTGTCAGCAGCCCCGTGAAGCGGGGGGCCAAACAAGAGACCCAGTACTTC.

The chain joins TRBV11-3 to TRBJ2-2; 8 nucleotides line up with TRBD1. The CDR3 extends over 15 amino acids. V shed 3 bases, J shed 3 bases, and the junction held 3 bases outside the gene matches. CDR1 is SGHNT and CDR2 is YENEEA in the germline V gene. The CDR3 here is CASSFNRGDTGELFF. Written as DNA, the CDR3 is TGTGCCAGCAGCTTTAACAGGGGGGACACCGGGGAGCTGTTTTTT. Combining the CDR3 with reference TRBV11-3 and TRBJ2-2 gives the whole variable domain EAGVVQSPRYKIIEKKQPVAFWCNPISGHNTLYWYLQNLGQGPELLIRYENEEAVDDSQLPKDRFSAERLKGVDSTLKIQPAELGDSAVYLCASSFNRGDTGELFFGEGSRLTVL.

This chain uses TRBV3-1 with TRBJ2-5; 10 bases align to TRBD2. The J segment lost 9 bases and the V segment lost 0 bases, leaving 7 bases of the junction unmatched. Per germline, CDR1 LGHDT and CDR2 YNNKEL (reference sequence). This CDR3 is built from 15 residues. The CDR3 DNA is TGTGCCAGCAGCCAAGAAGCGGGGGGGGCCACGGCCCAGTACTTC. Its translation: CASSQEAGGATAQYF.

This clonotype was found many times. This chain connects TRBV29-1 to TRBJ2-5; D gene uncertain. The CDR3 length is 15 residues. Germline values: CDR1 SQVTM, CDR2 ANQGSEA. Trimming cost V 1 base and J 2 bases, with 14 bases left between them. The CDR3 sequence is CSVEGLYILQETQYF. As DNA, the CDR3 is TGCAGCGTTGAAGGCTTATACATACTTCAAGAGACCCAGTACTTC. Full variable domain (outside the CDR3, taken from reference TRBV29-1 and TRBJ2-5): SAVISQKPSRDICQRGTSLTIQCQVDSQVTMMFWYRQQPGQSLTLIATANQGSEATYESGFVIDKFPISRPNLTFSTLTVSNMSPEDSSIYLCSVEGLYILQETQYFGPGTRLLVL.

The table lists this clonotype with a few counts. The genes are TRBV27 and TRBJ2-4; 12 bases are a match to TRBD2. The DNA end is more similar to TRBJ2-7, so the J call may be wrong. The V gene's germline CDR1 is MNHEY and CDR2 SMNVEV (reference sequence). The CDR3 covers 13 residues. The CDR3 is CASRALAGGEQYF. The CDR3, as DNA: TGTGCCAGCAGGGCACTAGCGGGAGGCGAGCAGTACTTC.

The CDR3 loop is CASSYEGRTYSNEQFF. The CDR3 DNA sequence: TGTGCCAGCAGTTACGAAGGGAGGACCTACTCCAATGAGCAGTTCTTC. The chain carries TRBV6-2 or TRBV6-3 and TRBJ2-1; a possible D gene is TRBD2 (6 bases). There are 16 residues in the CDR3. Germline values: CDR1 MNHEY, CDR2 SVGEGT. V was shortened by 2 bases and J by 6 bases, with 17 bases between the two germline ends.

This sequence joins TRBV3-1 and TRBJ2-4; 7 bases match TRBD1. CDR1 LGHDT and CDR2 YNNKEL come from the germline V gene (reference sequence). CDR3 length equals 16 residues. V trimming: 1 base; J trimming: 0 bases; junction bases outside the gene matches: 3. The CDR3 sequence is CASSQGQGIAKNIQYF. In nucleotides, the CDR3 is TGTGCCAGCAGCCAAGGACAGGGCATAGCCAAAAACATTCAGTACTTC.

V gene TRBV7-9 combines with J gene TRBJ2-1; D is unclear. CDR1 is SEHNR and CDR2 is FQNEAQ in the germline V gene (reference sequence). The CDR3 covers 15 residues. Trimming shortened V by 2 bases and J by 4 bases, and 12 bases separated the two germline ends. CDR3 loop: CASSLLGSEYNEQFF. The CDR3 nucleotides read TGTGCCAGCAGCTTATTAGGGTCAGAATACAATGAGCAGTTCTTC.

This chain uses TRBV9 with TRBJ2-5; maybe TRBD1 (6 bases). The germline gives CDR1 SGDLS, CDR2 YYNGEE. CDR3 length: 14 residues. Deletions cut 0 bases from V and 3 bases from J, with 9 bases between. In nucleotides, the CDR3 is TGTGCCAGCAGCGTAGCGGCAGGGGAAGAGACCCAGTACTTC. Amino acids: CASSVAAGEETQYF.

V gene TRBV6-1 combines with J gene TRBJ2-7, with 7 bases aligning to TRBD1. This CDR3 comprises 13 residues. After removal of 6 bases from V and 8 bases from J, the junction contained 10 bases not matched to a gene. CDR1 is MNHNS and CDR2 is SASEGT in the germline V gene. CDR3 coding DNA: TGTGCCAGCAGCCCCCCGAGGGGGCAAAAGCAGTACTTC. Protein product: CASSPPRGQKQYF.

V is TRBV7-9 and J is TRBJ2-7; 7 positions agree with TRBD1. Germline V CDR1 and CDR2: SEHNR, FQNEAQ (reference sequence). The V segment lost 5 bases and the J segment 2 bases; nucleotides outside the gene matches: 9. This CDR3 has 15 amino acids. CDR3: CASSPLDRVTYEQYF. For the CDR3, the DNA is TGTGCCAGCAGCCCACTTGACAGGGTCACCTACGAGCAGTACTTC.

This chain connects TRBV5-1 to TRBJ2-5, with unresolved D. V lost 2 bases and J 5 bases, leaving 10 bases between the germline ends. Per the germline V gene, CDR1 is SGHRS and CDR2 is YFSETQ. The CDR3 consists of 13 residues. The CDR3 nucleotides are TGCGCCAGCAGCTTCTCCATACGGGAGACCCAGTACTTC. Its translation: CASSFSIRETQYF.

The rearrangement joins TRBV19 to TRBJ2-4; D unclear. The CDR3 spans 13 residues. Looked up from germline, CDR1 is LNHDA and CDR2 is SQIVND (reference sequence). The germline V and J ends were trimmed by 3 bases and 3 bases, with 6 bases remaining between them. The DNA of the CDR3 is TGTGCCAGTAGTATTAACAGCAAAAACATTCAGTACTTC. It encodes CASSINSKNIQYF.

There are a few counts of this clonotype. The genes are TRBV6-1 and TRBJ2-3; no clear D. Germline V CDR1 and CDR2: MNHNS, SASEGT. CDR3 length: 16 amino acids. Trimming cost V 3 bases and J 0 bases, with 13 bases left between them. In DNA form, the CDR3 reads TGTGCCAGCAGTGAGCCGTACTTCGCTAGCACAGATACGCAGTATTTT. This gives the protein CASSEPYFASTDTQYF.

The table lists this clonotype with many counts. V gene TRBV10-3 combines with J gene TRBJ2-3, with 9 bases identical to TRBD2. The ends lost 2 bases at V and 6 bases at J; junction bases unmatched: 9. From germline, CDR1 is ENHRY and CDR2 SYGVKD. This CDR3 contains 16 residues. The CDR3: CAISEGNSGGPDTQYF. CDR3 in DNA: TGTGCCATCAGTGAGGGCAATAGCGGGGGACCGGATACGCAGTATTTT.

This chain connects TRBV7-2 to TRBJ2-7, with 9 bases lining up with TRBD1. The J call may not be correct, given that the DNA end is closer to TRBJ2-5. The CDR3 consists of 16 residues. Germline CDR1 reads SGHTA; CDR2 reads FQGNSA. CDR3 DNA sequence: TGTGCCAGCAGCTTAATCGTGACAGGGGGAGGAGAGACCCAGTACTTC. Its translation is CASSLIVTGGGETQYF.

This sequence joins TRBV20-1 and TRBJ2-5, with D perhaps TRBD2 (6 bases). The CDR3 loop spans 13 amino acids. The germline V gene has CDR1 DFQATT and CDR2 SNEGSKA (reference sequence). The V gene lost 6 bases and the J gene lost 4 bases, with 15 bases spanning the gap. The chain's CDR3 is CSAAGSRVETQYF. The CDR3 DNA sequence: TGCAGTGCCGCGGGGTCCCGGGTAGAGACCCAGTACTTC.

This clonotype was detected a few times. This chain links TRBV7-2 with TRBJ2-7; D may be TRBD2 (6 bases). Germline CDR1 SGHTA, CDR2 FQGNSA. V was trimmed by 0 bases and J by 0 bases, leaving 12 bases between them. This CDR3 has 16 amino acids. The CDR3 here is CASSLAYGGISYEQYF. For the CDR3, the DNA is TGTGCCAGCAGCTTAGCTTACGGCGGGATCTCCTACGAGCAGTACTTC.

The V gene is TRBV27, the J gene TRBJ2-7; either TRBD1 or TRBD2 may supply D (5 bases each). Germline assignment: CDR1 MNHEY and CDR2 SMNVEV (reference sequence). The CDR3 is made up of 15 amino acids. V was clipped by 2 bases and J by 6 bases, with 17 bases between them. The CDR3 nucleotides are TGTGCCAGCAGTTTAATCCTTATGGGGGTCGCCGAGCAGTACTTC. Translated: CASSLILMGVAEQYF.

The chain employs TRBV20-1 and TRBJ2-1; D uncertain. TRBJ2-7 explains the end of the DNA better; the J call may be wrong. The CDR3 is made up of 11 amino acids. Germline assignment: CDR1 DFQATT and CDR2 SNEGSKA (reference sequence). DNA of the CDR3: TGCAGTGCTAGAGTAGACAATGAGCAGTACTTC. Translation: CSARVDNEQYF.

This clonotype was detected ten times or more. The V gene is TRBV15, the J gene TRBJ2-5, with 12 positions matching TRBD1. The CDR3 runs 14 residues. Germline V gene lookup returns CDR1 LNHNV and CDR2 YYDKDF (reference sequence). With 7 bases clipped from V and 5 bases from J, the junction kept 5 bases outside the gene matches. The CDR3 reads CATTRDRGQETQYF. CDR3 nucleotide sequence: TGTGCCACCACGCGGGACAGGGGGCAGGAGACCCAGTACTTC.

This clonotype was seen repeatedly, ten times or more. The chain couples TRBV5-6 to TRBJ2-3, with TRBD2 matching 7 bases. Germline V CDR1 and CDR2: SGHDT, YYEEEE. J gave up 2 bases and V 1 base, and 4 bases lay outside the gene matches. The CDR3 runs to 15 residues. CDR3 coding DNA: TGTGCCAGCAGCTTGCAGCGGGGTATCACAGATACGCAGTATTTT. Protein: CASSLQRGITDTQYF.

This clonotype has more than one count but fewer than ten. J is TRBJ2-3 and V is TRBV20-1, with 13 bases lining up with TRBD2. CDR3 length: 16 residues. Germline CDR1 is DFQATT and CDR2 is SNEGSKA (reference sequence). The V gene end was trimmed by 3 bases and the J gene end by 4 bases; junction bases not matched to a gene: 7. The CDR3 region has the DNA TGCAGTGCTAGCGGACTAGCGGGAGACAGGGCAGATACGCAGTATTTT. This codes for CSASGLAGDRADTQYF.

V gene TRBV24-1 combines with J gene TRBJ2-1, with D possibly being TRBD1 (6 bases). Germline V gives CDR1 KGHDR, CDR2 SFDVKD. CDR3 length: 15 residues. The ends were cut back, 1 base at V and 6 bases at J, with 12 bases in the middle. The CDR3 DNA is TGTGCCACCAGTGATTTCGGACAGCCAAGCAATGAGCAGTTCTTC. It translates to CATSDFGQPSNEQFF.

This clonotype occurred many times. The V call is TRBV20-1, the J call TRBJ2-7; 7 nucleotides align to TRBD2. V gave up 4 bases and J gave up 0 bases; unmatched junction bases: 6. Germline CDR1 DFQATT, CDR2 SNEGSKA (reference sequence). The CDR3 sequence is 14 residues long. DNA for the CDR3: TGCAGTGCTACAGCGGGATTACCCTCCTACGAGCAGTACTTC. Translation gives CSATAGLPSYEQYF.

V gene TRBV20-1 combines with J gene TRBJ1-1, with TRBD1 as a possible D gene (5 bases). The CDR3 contains 16 residues. V gave up 5 bases and J gave up 5 bases, with 24 bases separating them. In germline, CDR1 is DFQATT, CDR2 SNEGSKA (reference sequence). CDR3 in amino acids: CSARPRTKMGYTEAFF. The DNA of the CDR3 is TGCAGTGCTCGACCACGGACAAAGATGGGGTATACTGAAGCTTTCTTT.